These 30 T cell receptor beta chains originate from one sample sequenced in a study of shared clonotypes between healthy human individuals. The assay was immunoSEQ multiplex PCR, and TCRdb's table has in-frame clones only and misses some. The sample includes roughly 2.1 million clones, more than 85% of them seen just once. Naive CD8 cells lacked CD45RO, underwent positive selection for CCR7 and left out terminally differentiated effector memory CD45RA+ cells. The sequenced material came from naive CD8+ T cells from PBMCs. The receptor source for this set is a man younger than 35 in good health. Some clones in this sample may be carry-over from other donors' samples.

This clone was found a few times. Other DNA sequences within the sample encode an identical CDR3. The rearrangement joins TRBV2 to TRBJ2-7; 13 bases fit TRBD2. Germline V gene lookup returns CDR1 SNHLY and CDR2 FYNNEI. The CDR3 spans 14 residues. J was trimmed by 3 bases and V by 5 bases; bases with no gene match: 1. CDR3 loop: CASSWTSGSYEQYF. The CDR3 nucleotides read TGTGCCAGCAGTTGGACTAGCGGGAGCTACGAGCAGTACTTC.

This clone occurred once. The chain combines TRBV7-3 with TRBJ2-1, with D unresolved. This CDR3 region has 15 residues. The V and J ends lost 1 base and 2 bases respectively, with 9 bases between them. Germline CDR1 SGHTA, CDR2 FQGTGA. The CDR3 DNA sequence: TGTGCCAGCAGCTTAAGCCCAGACCCCTACAATGAGCAGTTCTTC. This gives the protein CASSLSPDPYNEQFF. The whole variable domain, filled in from reference TRBV7-3 and TRBJ2-1, reads GAGVSQTPSNKVTEKGKYVELRCDPISGHTALYWYRQSLGQGPEFLIYFQGTGAADDSGLPNDRFFAVRPEGSVSTLKIQRTERGDSAVYLCASSLSPDPYNEQFFGPGTRLTVL.

The chain joins TRBV4-1 to TRBJ1-3; no reliable D call. From germline, CDR1 is MGHRA and CDR2 YSYEKL. V dropped 4 bases and J dropped 0 bases, with 13 bases sitting between them. This CDR3 region has 16 residues. The CDR3 loop reads CASSPTDGVSGNTIYF. The CDR3 nucleotides read TGCGCCAGCAGCCCCACGGATGGTGTCTCTGGAAACACCATATATTTT.

The chain couples TRBV27 to TRBJ2-3; maybe TRBD2 (5 bases). This CDR3 is built from 16 residues. CDR1 and CDR2 from the germline V gene are MNHEY and SMNVEV (reference sequence). Trimming left V 3 bases short and J 1 base short, with 14 bases between. CDR3: CASSLIGMRGTDTQYF. In DNA form, the CDR3 reads TGTGCCAGCAGTTTGATAGGGATGCGGGGCACAGATACGCAGTATTTT.

This clone has a single count. V gene TRBV28 combines with J gene TRBJ1-1; D is undetermined. The germline V gene has CDR1 MDHEN and CDR2 SYDVKM. The V and J ends lost 5 bases and 6 bases respectively, with 25 bases between them. This CDR3 has 17 residues. The CDR3 DNA reads TGTGCCAGCAGTCCACTCTACAGAGGTAGGGTCGAGTCTGAAGCTTTCTTT. Translating gives CASSPLYRGRVESEAFF.

The V call is TRBV7-6, the J call TRBJ1-1; no clear D. Germline V gene data show CDR1 as SGHVS and CDR2 as FNYEAQ. This CDR3 is built from 15 residues. The V and J ends lost 2 bases and 3 bases respectively, with 13 bases between them. CDR3 residues: CASSLLTETHTEAFF. CDR3 in DNA: TGTGCCAGCAGCTTACTTACAGAAACTCACACTGAAGCTTTCTTT. Together with reference TRBV7-6 and TRBJ1-1, the CDR3 gives the full variable domain: GAGVSQSPRYKVTKRGQDVALRCDPISGHVSLYWYRQALGQGPEFLTYFNYEAQQDKSGLPNDRFSAERPEGSISTLTIQRTEQRDSAMYRCASSLLTETHTEAFFGQGTRLTVV.

This chain joins TRBV4-2 and TRBJ1-1, with TRBD1 identical over 7 bases. This CDR3 is 14 amino acids long. V shed 4 bases and J 2 bases; nucleotides not matched to a gene: 4. Germline-derived CDR1 and CDR2 are LGHNA and YNFKEQ. The CDR3 protein is CASSPDRANTEAFF. The CDR3 DNA sequence: TGTGCCAGCAGCCCAGACAGGGCAAACACTGAAGCTTTCTTT.

The J gene is TRBJ2-5, the V gene TRBV7-2; maybe TRBD2 (6 bases). V was pared by 3 bases and J by 0 bases, with 23 bases between. The CDR3 is made up of 19 amino acids. Germline CDR1 and CDR2: SGHTA and FQGNSA. CDR3 coding DNA: TGTGCCAGCAGCTTTCCCCGAAGCAGGCCGGGACTGGACCAAGAGACCCAGTACTTC. Its translation: CASSFPRSRPGLDQETQYF. Based on the CDR3 plus reference TRBV7-2 and TRBJ2-5, the full variable domain is GAGVSQSPSNKVTEKGKDVELRCDPISGHTALYWYRQSLGQGLEFLIYFQGNSAPDKSGLPSDRFSAERTGGSVSTLTIQRTQQEDSAVYLCASSFPRSRPGLDQETQYFGPGTRLLVL.

Concerning this clone itself: The same CDR3 is also encoded by other DNA sequences in this sample. V usage is TRBV7-9 and J usage is TRBJ2-7, with D unclear. Trimming cost V 5 bases and J 2 bases, with 7 bases left between them. This CDR3 contains 12 residues. Germline V gives CDR1 SEHNR, CDR2 FQNEAQ (reference sequence). In DNA form, the CDR3 reads TGTGCCAGCAGCACCGACACCTACGAGCAGTACTTC. Encoded protein: CASSTDTYEQYF.

The chain recombines TRBV11-2 with TRBJ2-1, with TRBD2 identical over 11 bases. The CDR3 spans 16 residues. Germline CDR1 SGHAT, CDR2 FQNNGV. V trimming: 5 bases; J trimming: 4 bases; junction bases outside the gene matches: 7. In DNA form, the CDR3 reads TGTGCCAGCAGCGCAAGACTAGCGGGAATTTACAATGAGCAGTTCTTC. Its protein product is CASSARLAGIYNEQFF.

CDR3 DNA sequence: TGTGCCAGTAGTGCTGGATACAATGAGCAGTTCTTC. This encodes CASSAGYNEQFF. The rearrangement joins TRBV19 to TRBJ2-1; no clear D gene. The CDR3 is 12 residues long. Per germline, CDR1 LNHDA and CDR2 SQIVND (reference sequence). The ends were cut back, 5 bases at V and 4 bases at J, with 6 bases in the middle. Together with reference TRBV19 and TRBJ2-1, the CDR3 gives the full variable domain: DGGITQSPKYLFRKEGQNVTLSCEQNLNHDAMYWYRQDPGQGLRLIYYSQIVNDFQKGDIAEGYSVSREKKESFPLTVTSAQKNPTAFYLCASSAGYNEQFFGPGTRLTVL.

The genes are TRBV28 and TRBJ2-7; D may be TRBD1 (6 bases). V was shortened by 4 bases and J by 7 bases, with 23 bases between the two germline ends. Germline lookup yields CDR1 MDHEN and CDR2 SYDVKM. The CDR3 length is 16 residues. CDR3 coding DNA: TGTGCCAGCAGTTCCCGAAAGACAGGTACCCTACTTGAGCAGTACTTC. Translated, it gives CASSSRKTGTLLEQYF.

V gene TRBV29-1 combines with J gene TRBJ2-1, with TRBD2 identical over 8 bases. The ends lost 2 bases at V and 3 bases at J; junction bases unmatched: 3. The CDR3 spans 14 residues. Germline V gene data show CDR1 as SQVTM and CDR2 as ANQGSEA. The DNA of the CDR3 is TGCAGCGTTGAATGGCTAGCGGGCTACAATGAGCAGTTCTTC. It translates to CSVEWLAGYNEQFF.

CDR3 coding DNA: TGTGCCAGCAGCGCCGCACTATCAAGGAACACCGGGGAGCTGTTTTTT. As protein: CASSAALSRNTGELFF. The chain combines TRBV9 with TRBJ2-2; no clear D gene. The CDR3 loop spans 16 amino acids. Germline V gene lookup returns CDR1 SGDLS and CDR2 YYNGEE. V was pared by 3 bases and J by 1 base, with 13 bases between.

Note on this clone: Other DNA variants within this sample encode the same CDR3. V is TRBV28 and J is TRBJ2-3; either TRBD1 or TRBD2 may fit D (5 bases each). The CDR3 consists of 14 residues. V was shortened by 2 bases and J by 0 bases, with 6 bases between the two germline ends. Germline-derived CDR1 and CDR2 are MDHEN and SYDVKM. CDR3 DNA: TGTGCCAGCAGTTTAGGGGGAAGCACAGATACGCAGTATTTT. It is translated as CASSLGGSTDTQYF.

This chain uses TRBV5-1 with TRBJ2-7; 13 positions match TRBD2. Germline CDR1 and CDR2: SGHRS and YFSETQ. With V trimmed by 0 bases and J by 6 bases, 18 bases remained unmatched. The CDR3 is 20 amino acids. CDR3 protein: CASSLAVAGGLAGTSLEQYF. As DNA, the CDR3 is TGCGCCAGCAGCTTGGCGGTGGCCGGGGGACTAGCGGGGACCTCCCTCGAGCAGTACTTC.

The chain links TRBV28 to TRBJ2-6, with D hard to call. This CDR3 has 18 amino acids. In germline, CDR1 is MDHEN, CDR2 SYDVKM. V gave up 6 bases and J gave up 0 bases, with 18 bases separating them. The CDR3 is CASSPPGLGFSGANVLTF. The CDR3, as DNA: TGTGCCAGCAGCCCCCCCGGCCTGGGATTCTCTGGGGCCAACGTCCTGACTTTC.

A few counts support this clone. Additional DNA sequences in this sample encode the identical CDR3. J is TRBJ2-7 and V is TRBV28; perhaps TRBD1 as D (5 bases). Germline V CDR1 and CDR2: MDHEN, SYDVKM. Trimming cost V 6 bases and J 3 bases, with 6 bases left between them. The CDR3 length is 11 residues. The CDR3 is CASSDSYEQYF. Written as DNA, the CDR3 is TGTGCCAGCAGCGACAGCTACGAGCAGTACTTC. Based on the CDR3 plus reference TRBV28 and TRBJ2-7, the full variable domain is DVKVTQSSRYLVKRTGEKVFLECVQDMDHENMFWYRQDPGLGLRLIYFSYDVKMKEKGDIPEGYSVSREKKERFSLILESASTNQTSMYLCASSDSYEQYFGPGTRLTVT.

The chain carries TRBV9 and TRBJ2-3; TRBD2 matches 8 bases. This CDR3 region has 19 residues. After removal of 0 bases from V and 3 bases from J, the junction contained 15 bases not matched to a gene. The germline V gene has CDR1 SGDLS and CDR2 YYNGEE. Here the CDR3 DNA reads TGTGCCAGCAGCGTAGAGGGACGTTCGGGGGGGGCGAGGACAGATACGCAGTATTTT. This encodes CASSVEGRSGGARTDTQYF.

The genes are TRBV7-2 and TRBJ2-3; the D is unclear. CDR1 and CDR2 from the germline V gene are SGHTA and FQGNSA. This CDR3 has 16 amino acids. Trimming removed 0 bases from V and 0 bases from J, with 10 bases in between. Here the CDR3 DNA reads TGTGCCAGCAGCTTAGCAGGCGCCTCTAGCACAGATACGCAGTATTTT. Amino acid sequence: CASSLAGASSTDTQYF. Full variable domain (missing parts from reference TRBV7-2 and TRBJ2-3): GAGVSQSPSNKVTEKGKDVELRCDPISGHTALYWYRQSLGQGLEFLIYFQGNSAPDKSGLPSDRFSAERTGGSVSTLTIQRTQQEDSAVYLCASSLAGASSTDTQYFGPGTRLTVL.

V is TRBV11-2 and J is TRBJ2-1; TRBD2 matches 11 bases. The V segment lost 6 bases and the J segment 5 bases; nucleotides outside the gene matches: 0. In germline, CDR1 is SGHAT, CDR2 FQNNGV. The CDR3 loop spans 13 amino acids. CDR3: CASRGLADNEQFF. The CDR3 nucleotides are TGTGCCAGCAGGGGACTAGCGGACAATGAGCAGTTCTTC.

The chain combines TRBV9 with TRBJ1-2; 8 bases map to TRBD1. V was clipped by 3 bases and J by 3 bases; unmatched bases: 13. The germline V gene has CDR1 SGDLS and CDR2 YYNGEE. This CDR3 region has 17 residues. CDR3: CASSALASGGLDYGYTF. CDR3 sequence (DNA): TGTGCCAGCAGCGCCCTGGCCTCAGGGGGCTTGGACTATGGCTACACCTTC.

V is TRBV28 and J is TRBJ2-3; D is unresolved. V gave up 5 bases and J gave up 4 bases, with 13 bases separating them. Germline loops: CDR1 MDHEN, CDR2 SYDVKM. The CDR3 totals 14 residues. The CDR3 protein is CASSNFLNPDTQYF. CDR3 DNA: TGTGCCAGCAGTAATTTTCTAAACCCAGATACGCAGTATTTT.

The V gene is TRBV18, the J gene TRBJ2-7; 13 nucleotides line up with TRBD2. V was clipped by 3 bases and J by 7 bases; unmatched bases: 9. CDR3 size: 16 residues. Germline CDR1 is KGHSH and CDR2 is LQKENI. CDR3 sequence reads: CASSPLRTSGSLEQYF. DNA for the CDR3: TGTGCCAGCTCACCCCTTCGGACTAGCGGGAGCTTAGAGCAGTACTTC. Drawing the rest from reference TRBV18 and TRBJ2-7, the complete variable domain is NAGVMQNPRHLVRRRGQEARLRCSPMKGHSHVYWYRQLPEEGLKFMVYLQKENIIDESGMPKERFSAEFPKEGPSILRIQQVVRGDSAAYFCASSPLRTSGSLEQYFGPGTRLTVT.

V usage is TRBV10-1 and J usage is TRBJ2-3, with TRBD2 matching over 10 bases. With V trimmed by 2 bases and J by 0 bases, 5 bases remained unmatched. CDR1 and CDR2 from the germline V gene are WNHNN and SYGVQD (reference sequence). The CDR3 is 17 amino acids. The CDR3 coding sequence is TGCGCCAGCAGTGAGATAGGACTAGCGGCTAGCACAGATACGCAGTATTTT. Translating gives CASSEIGLAASTDTQYF.

The chain links TRBV7-2 to TRBJ2-3; D possibly uses TRBD1 or TRBD2 (6 bases each). CDR3 length equals 16 residues. CDR1 SGHTA and CDR2 FQGNSA come from the germline V gene. The V and J ends lost 0 bases and 0 bases respectively, with 10 bases between them. CDR3: CASSLALGGSTDTQYF. CDR3 nucleotides: TGTGCCAGCAGCTTAGCGCTAGGGGGGAGCACAGATACGCAGTATTTT.

This chain links TRBV15 with TRBJ2-7; D uncertain. The CDR3 length is 12 residues. The V end lost 0 bases, the J end lost 7 bases, and 7 bases lay between the germline ends. Germline loops: CDR1 LNHNV, CDR2 YYDKDF (reference sequence). CDR3 sequence (DNA): TGTGCCACCAGCAGAGATACTTTAGAGCAGTACTTC. Translating it yields CATSRDTLEQYF.

This rearrangement joins TRBV25-1 to TRBJ1-6; TRBD1 might be the D (5 bases). The CDR3 contains 15 residues. V gave up 0 bases and J gave up 7 bases, with 10 bases separating them. CDR1 is MGHDK and CDR2 is SYGVNS in the germline V gene. The CDR3 loop is CASSEYGAANSPLHF. The DNA of the CDR3 is TGTGCCAGCAGTGAATATGGGGCAGCGAATTCACCCCTCCACTTT.

Written as DNA, the CDR3 is TGTGCCAGCAGCCAAAGCCAGGGAACTCGATTGTCCGGGGAGCTGTTTTTT. This encodes CASSQSQGTRLSGELFF. The chain uses TRBV4-2 and TRBJ2-2, with D possibly matching TRBD1 (5 bases). Germline V gene data show CDR1 as LGHNA and CDR2 as YNFKEQ. With 2 bases removed from V and 6 bases from J, the gap between germline ends came to 19 bases. The CDR3 spans 17 residues.

This clone came up a few times. The V gene is TRBV14, the J gene TRBJ1-1; D not certain. V gave up 1 base and J gave up 5 bases, with 5 bases separating them. The CDR3 length is 12 residues. Germline lookup yields CDR1 SGHDN and CDR2 FVKESK. The CDR3 DNA sequence: TGTGCCAGCAGCCAAGTCATTACTGAAGCTTTCTTT. The encoded protein is CASSQVITEAFF.